This TCR beta chain came from a study of shared clonotypes between healthy human individuals. General observations from the study: The researchers took only blood, and tissue repertoires probably look different. Generation of non-shared clonotypes was less probable than generation of clonotypes shared by all four donors.

Evenly divided among several immunoSEQ plates was the genomic DNA of each subset. Per the authors' pipeline: Because ImmunoSEQ provided only junction sequences with no quality scores, the filtering differed. Repertoires were generated with immunoSEQ multiplex PCR, while TCRdb's copy carries only in-frame clones and drops some. Clonal size and the V and J genes are those of that table, whereas D and trimming came from the DNA. The table includes about a million clones, about 80% detected once. Germline V CDR1 and CDR2: MDHEN, SYDVKM. CDR3 length: 15 amino acids. Trimming removed 5 bases from V and 3 bases from J, with 15 bases in between. As concerns this clone: No antigen is known for it.

The sample was memory CD4+ T cells from PBMCs. The subset denotes: CD45RA-negative fraction. V usage is TRBV28 and J usage is TRBJ2-3; the D gene is possibly TRBD2 (6 bases). The sequence was obtained from a young man in good health. Some clones in this sample may be carry-over from other donors' samples. The DNA of the CDR3 is TGTGCCAGCAGTACAAGACCGGAGGGAACAGATACGCAGTATTTT. Encoded protein: CASSTRPEGTDTQYF.